The present TCR beta chain was sequenced within a study of blood T cell repertoires in COVID-19. Turning to the study itself: Acute and convalescent COVID-19 samples came from the United States, Italy and Spain.

Trimming stripped 5 bases from V and 7 bases from J, with 17 bases between. The CDR3 totals 15 residues. Germline lookup yields CDR1 SGHAT and CDR2 FQDESV (reference sequence). Using immunoSEQ multiplex PCR, the repertoire was profiled, and TCRdb retains in-frame clones only, with some absent. The table shows 150,000 to 180,000 clones, with around 83% occurring only once. Sequenced material: peripheral blood. This receptor was identified in a woman between 55 and 75 years old with acute or convalescent COVID-19. The V and J genes are TRBV11-1 and TRBJ2-2, with a weak D call TRBD2 (7 bases). The CDR3 region has the DNA TGTGCCAGCAGCCACCGGGGGGCATTGGACGGGGAGCTGTTTTTT. Translation: CASSHRGALDGELFF.